This T cell receptor beta chain was found in a study of blood T cell repertoires in COVID-19. This CDR3 has 15 residues. In germline, CDR1 is KGHSH, CDR2 LQKENI. Deletions cut 2 bases from V and 3 bases from J, with 11 bases between. Some clones are missing from TCRdb's copy, which holds only in-frame ones; the method was immunoSEQ multiplex PCR. Among around 130,000 clones listed, about 86% were seen once. This clonotype originated in a woman aged 50 to 65 who had recovered from COVID-19. The sample consisted of peripheral blood. The V gene is TRBV18, the J gene TRBJ2-1; tentatively, D is TRBD2 (6 bases). The CDR3 bases are TGTGCCAGCTCACCAATGGGCGGGAACTACAATGAGCAGTTCTTC. Its protein is CASSPMGGNYNEQFF.